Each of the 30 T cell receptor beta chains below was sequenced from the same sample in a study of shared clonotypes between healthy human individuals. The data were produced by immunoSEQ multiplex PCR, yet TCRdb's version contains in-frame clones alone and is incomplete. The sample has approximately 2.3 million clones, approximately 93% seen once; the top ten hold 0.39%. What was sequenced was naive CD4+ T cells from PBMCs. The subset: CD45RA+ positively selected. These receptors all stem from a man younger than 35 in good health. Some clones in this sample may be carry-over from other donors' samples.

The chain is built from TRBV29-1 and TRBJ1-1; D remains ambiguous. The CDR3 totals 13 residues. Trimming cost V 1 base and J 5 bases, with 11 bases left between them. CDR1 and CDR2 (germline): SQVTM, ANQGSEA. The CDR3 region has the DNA TGCAGCGTTGAAGGCAGGTTGAGGACTGAAGCTTTCTTT. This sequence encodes CSVEGRLRTEAFF.

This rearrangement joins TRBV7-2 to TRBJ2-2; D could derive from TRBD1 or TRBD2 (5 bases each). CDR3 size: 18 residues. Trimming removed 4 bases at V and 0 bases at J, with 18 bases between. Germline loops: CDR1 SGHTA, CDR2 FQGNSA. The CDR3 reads CASSWRTLGTSNTGELFF. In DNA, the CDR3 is TGTGCCAGCAGCTGGCGAACCTTGGGGACCTCGAACACCGGGGAGCTGTTTTTT.

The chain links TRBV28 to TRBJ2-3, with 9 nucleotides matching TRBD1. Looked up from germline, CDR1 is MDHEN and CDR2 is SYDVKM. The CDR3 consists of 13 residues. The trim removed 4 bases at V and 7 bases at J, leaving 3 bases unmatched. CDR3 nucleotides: TGTGCCAGCAGTTCACAGGGGGCGCATACGCAGTATTTT. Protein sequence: CASSSQGAHTQYF.

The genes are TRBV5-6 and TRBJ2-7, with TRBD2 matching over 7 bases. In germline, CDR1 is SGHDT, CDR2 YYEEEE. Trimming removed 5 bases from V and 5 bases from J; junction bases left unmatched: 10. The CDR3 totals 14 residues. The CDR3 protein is CASSTGLINDEQYF. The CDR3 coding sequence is TGTGCCAGCAGTACGGGACTAATCAACGACGAGCAGTACTTC. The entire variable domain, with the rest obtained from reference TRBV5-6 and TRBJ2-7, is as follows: DAGVTQSPTHLIKTRGQQVTLRCSPKSGHDTVSWYQQALGQGPQFIFQYYEEEERQRGNFPDRFSGHQFPNYSSELNVNALLLGDSALYLCASSTGLINDEQYFGPGTRLTVT.

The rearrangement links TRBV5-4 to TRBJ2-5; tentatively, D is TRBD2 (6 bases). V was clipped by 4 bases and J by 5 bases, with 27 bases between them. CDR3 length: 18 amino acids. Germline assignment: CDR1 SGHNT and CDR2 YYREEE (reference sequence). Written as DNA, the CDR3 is TGTGCCAGCAGCCCACTCTGGGGGGAGGAATTAGCGTCGGAGACCCAGTACTTC. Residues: CASSPLWGEELASETQYF.

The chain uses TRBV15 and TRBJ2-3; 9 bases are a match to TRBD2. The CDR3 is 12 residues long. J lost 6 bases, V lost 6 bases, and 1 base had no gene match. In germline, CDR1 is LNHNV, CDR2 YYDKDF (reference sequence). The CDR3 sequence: CATRAGGDTQYF. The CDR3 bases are TGTGCCACCAGGGCGGGAGGGGATACGCAGTATTTT.

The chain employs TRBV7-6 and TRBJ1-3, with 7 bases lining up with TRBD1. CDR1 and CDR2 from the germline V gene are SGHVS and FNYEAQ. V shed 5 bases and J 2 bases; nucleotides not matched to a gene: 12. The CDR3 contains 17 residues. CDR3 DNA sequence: TGTGCCAGCAGCCGAGCCAGGGGGTGGAGGGCTGGAAACACCATATATTTT. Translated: CASSRARGWRAGNTIYF.

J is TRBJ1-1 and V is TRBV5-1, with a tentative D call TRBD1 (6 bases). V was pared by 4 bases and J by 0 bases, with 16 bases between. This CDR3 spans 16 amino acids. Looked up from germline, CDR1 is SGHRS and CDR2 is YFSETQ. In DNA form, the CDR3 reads TGCGCCAGCAGCCCCCTACCACAGGGTGTGAACACTGAAGCTTTCTTT. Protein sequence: CASSPLPQGVNTEAFF.

For the CDR3, the DNA is TGTGCCAGCAGCCCAGGGACTAGCGCAGATACGCAGTATTTT. Translation gives CASSPGTSADTQYF. This chain links TRBV11-2 with TRBJ2-3, with 10 bases matching TRBD2. After removal of 5 bases from V and 4 bases from J, the junction contained 3 bases not matched to a gene. The CDR3 runs 14 residues. Germline V lookup: CDR1 SGHAT, CDR2 FQNNGV.

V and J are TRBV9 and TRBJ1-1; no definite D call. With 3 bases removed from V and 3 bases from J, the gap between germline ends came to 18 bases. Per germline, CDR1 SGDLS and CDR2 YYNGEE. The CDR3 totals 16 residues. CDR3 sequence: CASSEPGPGRDTEAFF. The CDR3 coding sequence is TGTGCCAGCAGCGAACCGGGCCCTGGGAGAGACACTGAAGCTTTCTTT.

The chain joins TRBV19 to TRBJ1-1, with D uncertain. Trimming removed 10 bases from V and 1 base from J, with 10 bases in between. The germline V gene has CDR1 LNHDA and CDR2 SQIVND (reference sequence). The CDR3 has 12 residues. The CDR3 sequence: CAKPWANTEAFF. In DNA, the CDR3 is TGTGCCAAACCGTGGGCGAACACTGAAGCTTTCTTT. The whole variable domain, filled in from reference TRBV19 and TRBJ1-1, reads DGGITQSPKYLFRKEGQNVTLSCEQNLNHDAMYWYRQDPGQGLRLIYYSQIVNDFQKGDIAEGYSVSREKKESFPLTVTSAQKNPTAFYLCAKPWANTEAFFGQGTRLTVV.

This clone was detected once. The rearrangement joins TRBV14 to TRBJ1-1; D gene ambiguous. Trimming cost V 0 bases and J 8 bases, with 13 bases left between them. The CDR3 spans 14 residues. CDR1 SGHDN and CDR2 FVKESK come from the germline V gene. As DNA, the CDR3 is TGTGCCAGCAGCCAAGACCTAGCCGAGGGCGAAGCTTTCTTT. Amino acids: CASSQDLAEGEAFF.

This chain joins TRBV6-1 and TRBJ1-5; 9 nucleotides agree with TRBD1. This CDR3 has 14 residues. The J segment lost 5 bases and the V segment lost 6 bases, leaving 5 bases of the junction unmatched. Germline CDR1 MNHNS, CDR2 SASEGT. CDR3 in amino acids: CASRGTGSYQPQHF. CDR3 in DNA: TGTGCCAGCAGGGGGACAGGGAGTTATCAGCCCCAGCATTTT.

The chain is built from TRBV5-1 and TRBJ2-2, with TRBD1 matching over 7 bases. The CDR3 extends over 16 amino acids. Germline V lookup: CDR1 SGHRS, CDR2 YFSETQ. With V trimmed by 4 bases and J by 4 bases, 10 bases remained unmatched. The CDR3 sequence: CASSLNQQGLTGELFF. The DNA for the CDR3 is TGCGCCAGCAGCCTAAATCAACAGGGGCTCACCGGGGAGCTGTTTTTT.

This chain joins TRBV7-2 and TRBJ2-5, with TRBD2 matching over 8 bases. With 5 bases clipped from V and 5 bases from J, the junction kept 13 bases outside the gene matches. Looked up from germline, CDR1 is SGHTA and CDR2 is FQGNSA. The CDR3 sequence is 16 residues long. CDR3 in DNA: TGTGCCAGCAGCCCTCAACTAGCGGTGGGTGCGGAGACCCAGTACTTC. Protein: CASSPQLAVGAETQYF.

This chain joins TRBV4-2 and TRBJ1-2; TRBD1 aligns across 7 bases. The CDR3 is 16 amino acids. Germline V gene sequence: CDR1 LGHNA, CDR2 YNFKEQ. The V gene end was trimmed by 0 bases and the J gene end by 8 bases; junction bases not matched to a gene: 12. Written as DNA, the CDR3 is TGTGCCAGCAGCCAAGAGGTAATAACAGGGGTTCGAGGCTACACCTTC. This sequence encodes CASSQEVITGVRGYTF.

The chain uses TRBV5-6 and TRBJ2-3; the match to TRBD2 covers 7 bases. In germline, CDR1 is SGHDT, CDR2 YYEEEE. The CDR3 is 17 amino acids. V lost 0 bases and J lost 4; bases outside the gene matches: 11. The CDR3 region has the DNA TGTGCCAGCAGCTTGGCCGGCGGGGCTAGCGGTGCAGATACGCAGTATTTT. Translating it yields CASSLAGGASGADTQYF.

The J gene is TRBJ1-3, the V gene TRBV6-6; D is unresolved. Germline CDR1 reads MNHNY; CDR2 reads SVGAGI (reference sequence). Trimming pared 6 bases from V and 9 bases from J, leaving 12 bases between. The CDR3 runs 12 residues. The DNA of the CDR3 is TGTGCCAGCAGCCTTGGTAGTCCCACCATATATTTT. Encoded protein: CASSLGSPTIYF.

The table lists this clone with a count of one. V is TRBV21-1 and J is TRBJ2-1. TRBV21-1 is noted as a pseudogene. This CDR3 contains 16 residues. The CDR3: CASSLSESPPYNEQFF. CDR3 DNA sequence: TGTGCCAGCAGCCTCTCTGAATCCCCCCCTTACAATGAGCAGTTCTTC.

The CDR3 here is CASRVLAGGNEQYF. As DNA, the CDR3 is TGTGCCAGCAGAGTCCTAGCGGGAGGTAACGAGCAGTACTTC. The V gene is TRBV5-4, the J gene TRBJ2-7, with TRBD2 identical over 11 bases. V gave up 5 bases and J gave up 5 bases; unmatched junction bases: 6. The CDR3 consists of 14 residues. Germline CDR1 and CDR2: SGHNT and YYREEE (reference sequence).

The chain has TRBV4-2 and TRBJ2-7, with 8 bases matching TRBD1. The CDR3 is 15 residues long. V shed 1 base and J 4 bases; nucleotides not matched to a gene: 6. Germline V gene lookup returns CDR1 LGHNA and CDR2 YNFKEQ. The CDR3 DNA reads TGTGCCAGCAGCCAAGCGACGGGACAGGAGTACGAGCAGTACTTC. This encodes CASSQATGQEYEQYF.

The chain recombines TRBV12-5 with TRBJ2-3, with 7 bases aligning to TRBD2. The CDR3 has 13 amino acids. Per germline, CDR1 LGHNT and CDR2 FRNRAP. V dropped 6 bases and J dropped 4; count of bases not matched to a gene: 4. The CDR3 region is CASGRTSADTQYF. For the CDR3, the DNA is TGTGCTAGTGGCCGTACTAGCGCAGATACGCAGTATTTT.

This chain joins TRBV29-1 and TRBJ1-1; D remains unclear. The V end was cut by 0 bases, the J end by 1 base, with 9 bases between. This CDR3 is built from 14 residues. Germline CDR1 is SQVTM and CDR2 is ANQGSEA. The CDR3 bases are TGCAGCGTTGAAGAGTACACGAGGAACACTGAAGCTTTCTTT. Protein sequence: CSVEEYTRNTEAFF.

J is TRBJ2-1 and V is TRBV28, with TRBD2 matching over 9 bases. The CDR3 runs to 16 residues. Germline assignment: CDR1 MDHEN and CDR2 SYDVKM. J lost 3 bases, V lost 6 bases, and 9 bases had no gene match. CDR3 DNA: TGTGCCAGCAGCCTGGGGGCTAGCGGGAACTACAATGAGCAGTTCTTC. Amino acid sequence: CASSLGASGNYNEQFF.

As DNA, the CDR3 is TGTGCCAGCAGAGAGGACCTTTACTATGGCTACACCTTC. Translated: CASREDLYYGYTF. The chain has TRBV2 and TRBJ1-2; D gene uncertain. This CDR3 has 13 residues. In germline, CDR1 is SNHLY, CDR2 FYNNEI. Trimming stripped 6 bases from V and 3 bases from J, with 11 bases between. The full variable domain, rest sourced from reference TRBV2 and TRBJ1-2, is EPEVTQTPSHQVTQMGQEVILRCVPISNHLYFYWYRQILGQKVEFLVSFYNNEISEKSEIFDDQFSVERPDGSNFTLKIRSTKLEDSAMYFCASREDLYYGYTFGSGTRLTVV.

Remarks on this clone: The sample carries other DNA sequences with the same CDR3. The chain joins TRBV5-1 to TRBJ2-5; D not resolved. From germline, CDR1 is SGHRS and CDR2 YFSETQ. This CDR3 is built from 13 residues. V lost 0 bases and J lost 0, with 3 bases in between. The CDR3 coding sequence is TGCGCCAGCAGCTTGGATGACCAAGAGACCCAGTACTTC. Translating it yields CASSLDDQETQYF.

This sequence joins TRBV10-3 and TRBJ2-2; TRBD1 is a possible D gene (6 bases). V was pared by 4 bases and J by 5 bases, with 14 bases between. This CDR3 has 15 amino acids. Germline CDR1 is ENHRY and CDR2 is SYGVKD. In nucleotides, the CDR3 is TGTGCCATCAGTGGCCCCCTGGACAGAACCGGGGAGCTGTTTTTT. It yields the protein CAISGPLDRTGELFF.

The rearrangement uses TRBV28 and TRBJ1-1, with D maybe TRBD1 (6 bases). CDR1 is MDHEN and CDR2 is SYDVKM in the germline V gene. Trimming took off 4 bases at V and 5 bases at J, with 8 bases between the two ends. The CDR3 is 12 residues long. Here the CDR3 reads CASSWGATEAFF. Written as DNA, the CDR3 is TGTGCCAGCAGTTGGGGGGCGACTGAAGCTTTCTTT.

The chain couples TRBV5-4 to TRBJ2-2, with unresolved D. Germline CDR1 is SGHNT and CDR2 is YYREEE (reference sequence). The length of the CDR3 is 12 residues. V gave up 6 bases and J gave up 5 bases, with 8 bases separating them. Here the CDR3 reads CASTYQTGELFF. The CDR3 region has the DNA TGTGCCAGCACTTACCAGACCGGGGAGCTGTTTTTT.

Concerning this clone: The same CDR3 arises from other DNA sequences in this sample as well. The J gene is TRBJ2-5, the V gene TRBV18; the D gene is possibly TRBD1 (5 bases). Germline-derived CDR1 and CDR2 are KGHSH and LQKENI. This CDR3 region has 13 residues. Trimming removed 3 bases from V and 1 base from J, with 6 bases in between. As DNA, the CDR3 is TGTGCCAGCTCACCCCAGGGCCAAGAGACCCAGTACTTC. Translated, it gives CASSPQGQETQYF.